A selection of T cell receptor beta chains follows, all from one sample in a study of T cells expressing NK-cell markers. From the 5' RACE reads, TCRdb lists one entry per CDR3 protein and no DNA. This table holds roughly 150,000 distinct CDR3 sequences. Sequences were obtained from blood T cells: a sorted CD56 or NKG2C T cell subset, CD4+ or CD8+ T cells, or bulk PBMC T cells (not recorded which). Receptor source: a man aged 18-70 years in good health. CDR3s include the opening cysteine and the closing phenylalanine or tryptophan.

TRBJ2-7	TRBV27	CASSFSNFGEQYF
TRBJ2-1	TRBV5-4	CASSSGRITHNEQFF
TRBJ1-1	TRBV5-1	CASGTGARGTEAFF
TRBJ1-3	TRBV4-1	CASSQDRDSKRNTIYF
TRBJ1-4	TRBV20-1	CSVAPNRGLEKLFF
TRBJ1-2	TRBV6-5	CASTNQGHGYTF
TRBJ2-2	TRBV20-1	CSARDLNSAGGANTGELFF
TRBJ1-3	TRBV7-8	CASSLGPRGTIYF
TRBJ1-6	TRBV13	CASSLAGRGYNSPLHF
TRBJ1-2	TRBV19	CASSIGSTNYGYTF